This is a list of T cell receptor beta chains from one sample in a study of technical replicates of blood from four donors. Clones were read by immunoSEQ multiplex PCR, and TCRdb kept only the in-frame ones, dropping some. The profile shows tens of thousands of clones, 92% of them singletons. Sequences were obtained from T cells isolated from PBMCs. These receptors were obtained from a human donor in good health. The CDR3 runs from the conserved cysteine through the conserved F or W. The D gene is left open where the match is weak. Not all rows give a size; the values are once, few, many and, for expanded clones, a class.

J,V,size,D,CDR3,DNA
TRBJ2-1,TRBV11-2,-,TRBD2,CASSLGGRAWEQFF,TGTGCCAGCAGCTTAGGAGGGAGGGCCTGGGAGCAGTTCTTC
TRBJ1-4,TRBV28,once,-,CASSSSVGGNEKLFF,TGTGCCAGCAGTTCCTCGGTCGGTGGTAATGAAAAACTGTTTTTT
TRBJ2-1,TRBV10-1,-,TRBD1,CATSDRGLGQSSYNEQFF,TGCGCCACCTCAGATCGGGGTTTGGGACAGAGCTCCTACAATGAGCAGTTCTTC
TRBJ2-1,TRBV19,-,TRBD2,CASTISAGGYNEQFF,TGTGCCAGTACCATCTCGGCGGGAGGGTACAATGAGCAGTTCTTC
TRBJ1-2,TRBV18,-,TRBD1,CASPKFGQDHGYTF,TGTGCCAGCCCTAAGTTCGGACAGGACCATGGCTACACCTTC
TRBJ2-3,TRBV7-3,-,TRBD2,CASALSSGSADTQYF,TGTGCCAGCGCCCTTTCTAGCGGGAGCGCAGATACGCAGTATTTT
TRBJ2-7,TRBV4-1,-,TRBD2,CASSPRTSGRGIYEQYF,TGCGCCAGCAGCCCGCGGACTAGCGGGAGGGGGATCTACGAGCAGTACTTC
TRBJ2-1,TRBV19,-,TRBD2,CASTTYRDYDPNEQFF,TGTGCCAGTACAACCTACCGGGACTATGATCCCAATGAGCAGTTCTTC
TRBJ2-3,TRBV10-3,-,TRBD2,CAISEPTPSGRAGTDTQYF,TGTGCCATCAGTGAGCCGACCCCTAGCGGGAGGGCCGGGACAGATACGCAGTATTTT
TRBJ2-6,TRBV6-4,-,TRBD2,CASSETSGSGANVLTF,TGTGCCAGCAGTGAAACTAGCGGGAGTGGGGCCAACGTCCTGACTTTC
TRBJ1-1,TRBV27,-,TRBD1,CASSWTGDTEAFF,TGTGCCAGCAGTTGGACAGGGGACACTGAAGCTTTCTTT
TRBJ1-5,TRBV27,-,-,CASSLFGGQPQHF,TGTGCCAGCAGTTTATTCGGGGGTCAGCCCCAGCATTTT
TRBJ2-1,TRBV15,once,TRBD2,CATSRELAGAVEQFF,TGTGCCACCAGCAGAGAGCTAGCGGGAGCGGTTGAGCAGTTCTTC
TRBJ2-5,TRBV5-6,-,TRBD2,CASSLTSGSTQYF,TGTGCCAGCAGCTTGACTAGCGGGAGTACCCAGTACTTC
TRBJ2-2,TRBV9,few,-,CASSLASGELFF,TGTGCCAGCAGCCTAGCTAGCGGGGAGCTGTTTTTT
TRBJ2-7,TRBV29-1,-,TRBD1,CSAYLGQGAYEQYF,TGCAGCGCATACTTGGGACAGGGGGCCTACGAGCAGTACTTC
TRBJ2-7,TRBV18,-,TRBD2,CASSPPTASGRAGEQYF,TGTGCCAGCTCACCTCCAACGGCTAGCGGGAGGGCCGGGGAGCAGTACTTC
TRBJ2-1,TRBV11-2,few,-,CASSTPVGGHNEQFF,TGTGCCAGCAGCACCCCTGTGGGGGGGCACAATGAGCAGTTCTTC
TRBJ1-1,TRBV7-9,many,-,CASSLDRNTEAFF,TGTGCCAGCAGCTTAGACAGGAACACTGAAGCTTTCTTT
TRBJ2-7,TRBV5-1,-,TRBD1,CASSAYRGLHNEQYF,TGCGCCAGCAGCGCGTACAGGGGCCTACACAACGAGCAGTACTTC
TRBJ1-2,TRBV9,-,-,CASSASTGPHYGYTF,TGTGCCAGCAGCGCCTCGACAGGACCTCACTATGGCTACACCTTC
TRBJ1-5,TRBV19,-,-,CASSIGSTGNQPQHF,TGTGCCAGTAGTATAGGGTCGACAGGCAATCAGCCCCAGCATTTT
TRBJ2-1,TRBV11-2,once,TRBD2,CASSLDLGLGLPNEQFF,TGTGCCAGCAGCTTAGACCTGGGACTAGGGCTACCCAATGAGCAGTTCTTC
TRBJ1-2,TRBV5-1,-,-,CASSRDNTYGYTF,TGCGCCAGCAGCCGGGACAACACCTATGGCTACACCTTC
TRBJ2-1,TRBV9,-,TRBD2,CASSERSGRAYNEQFF,TGTGCCAGCAGCGAGCGAAGCGGGAGGGCCTACAATGAGCAGTTCTTC
TRBJ1-1,TRBV28,-,-,CASSLPRQNTEAFF,TGTGCCAGCAGCCTCCCCCGACAGAACACTGAAGCTTTCTTT
TRBJ2-1,TRBV7-8,-,-,CASSFPGGSDNEQFF,TGTGCCAGCAGCTTTCCGGGGGGCTCGGACAATGAGCAGTTCTTC
TRBJ2-1,TRBV6-4,-,TRBD2,CASSSGASGLPYNEQFF,TGTGCCAGCAGTAGTGGGGCTAGCGGACTCCCGTACAATGAGCAGTTCTTC
TRBJ1-1,TRBV6-1,once,-,CASSEQGRDTEAFF,TGTGCCAGCAGTGAACAGGGGAGGGACACTGAAGCTTTCTTT
TRBJ1-1,TRBV7-3,-,-,CASRDTGPGTEAFF,TGTGCCAGCAGAGACACAGGGCCGGGCACTGAAGCTTTCTTT
TRBJ2-7,TRBV30,-,-,CAWSPNYEQYF,TGTGCCTGGAGTCCTAACTACGAGCAGTACTTC
TRBJ2-7,TRBV4-3,-,TRBD2,CASSQTLAGESYEQYF,TGCGCCAGCAGCCAAACGCTAGCGGGAGAGTCGTACGAGCAGTACTTC
TRBJ1-1,TRBV4-2,few,TRBD1,CASSQDSGQGGPEAFF,TGTGCCAGCAGCCAAGATTCAGGACAGGGAGGGCCTGAAGCTTTCTTT
TRBJ2-2,TRBV29-1,-,TRBD2,CSVEGGGRATGELFF,TGCAGCGTTGAGGGCGGCGGGAGGGCCACCGGGGAGCTGTTTTTT
TRBJ1-1,TRBV18,-,-,CASSPVQTNTEAFF,TGTGCCAGCTCACCAGTACAGACGAACACTGAAGCTTTCTTT
TRBJ2-1,TRBV7-9,once,TRBD2,CASSLGLAGDNEQFF,TGTGCCAGCAGCTTAGGACTAGCGGGAGACAATGAGCAGTTCTTC
TRBJ2-3,TRBV27,-,-,CASSSSYTQYF,TGTGCCAGCAGTTCTTCCTATACGCAGTATTTT
TRBJ1-2,TRBV5-6,-,-,CASSPGAYGYTF,TGTGCCAGCAGCCCAGGTGCCTATGGCTACACCTTC
TRBJ1-1,TRBV7-9,-,TRBD1,CASRNLGQANTEAFF,TGTGCCAGCCGCAACCTAGGACAGGCAAACACTGAAGCTTTCTTT
TRBJ2-2,TRBV4-1,once,-,CASSQSGKGRTGELFF,TGCGCCAGCAGCCAATCGGGGAAAGGGCGGACCGGGGAGCTGTTTTTT
TRBJ1-2,TRBV9,-,TRBD1,CASSVEGQNYGYTF,TGTGCCAGCAGCGTGGAGGGACAGAACTATGGCTACACCTTC
TRBJ2-4,TRBV30,once,-,CAWSVQAGLNIQYF,TGTGCCTGGAGTGTACAAGCGGGTTTAAACATTCAGTACTTC
TRBJ2-5,TRBV4-1,-,-,CASSQDLPDNLPRKTQYF,TGCGCCAGCAGCCAAGATCTGCCGGACAACTTACCGAGGAAGACCCAGTACTTC
TRBJ2-5,TRBV9,-,-,CASSPLGRETQYF,TGTGCCAGCAGCCCCCTGGGCAGAGAGACCCAGTACTTC
TRBJ2-1,TRBV27,-,TRBD1,CARNRDRPYNEQFF,TGTGCCAGGAACCGGGACAGACCATACAATGAGCAGTTCTTC
TRBJ1-1,TRBV19,-,-,CASRNPPGVVTEAFF,TGTGCCAGTAGAAATCCCCCAGGGGTAGTCACTGAAGCTTTCTTT
TRBJ2-2,TRBV7-2,-,TRBD2,CASSLGLAEGRTGELFF,TGTGCCAGCAGCTTAGGGCTAGCGGAGGGGAGAACCGGGGAGCTGTTTTTT
TRBJ1-3,TRBV19,-,-,CASNSLQDYFSGNTIYF,TGTGCCAGTAACTCTTTACAGGACTATTTCTCTGGAAACACCATATATTTT
TRBJ2-7,TRBV29-1,-,TRBD2,CSVFLAGYYEQYF,TGCAGCGTTTTTCTAGCGGGATACTACGAGCAGTACTTC
TRBJ1-5,TRBV28,few,-,CASSPGEGSKPQHF,TGTGCCAGCAGTCCAGGGGAGGGGAGCAAGCCCCAGCATTTT
TRBJ2-7,TRBV7-2,-,-,CASSLTGSDYEQYF,TGTGCCAGCAGCTTGACAGGTTCAGACTACGAGCAGTACTTC
TRBJ2-3,TRBV7-3,once,-,CASSLGRASTDTQYF,TGTGCCAGCAGCTTAGGCAGGGCTAGCACAGATACGCAGTATTTT
TRBJ2-5,TRBV5-4,-,-,CASSSIGIQETQYF,TGTGCCAGCAGTTCCATCGGGATCCAAGAGACCCAGTACTTC
TRBJ1-1,TRBV28,-,-,CASRPPQYTEAFF,TGTGCCAGCAGACCGCCTCAGTACACTGAAGCTTTCTTT
TRBJ1-4,TRBV5-6,-,TRBD1,CASSSLDRAGEKLFF,TGTGCCAGCAGCTCCCTAGACAGGGCAGGTGAAAAACTGTTTTTT
TRBJ2-7,TRBV10-2,-,-,CASSPSYEQYF,TGCGCCAGCAGTCCTAGCTACGAGCAGTACTTC
TRBJ2-1,TRBV9,-,-,CASSVAGGTGGNEQFF,TGTGCCAGCAGCGTAGCCGGCGGGACCGGGGGAAATGAGCAGTTCTTC
TRBJ2-7,TRBV2,-,-,CASSTTPGLADEQYF,TGTGCCAGCAGTACCACCCCGGGCCTAGCTGACGAGCAGTACTTC
TRBJ2-2,TRBV4-3,-,TRBD2,CASSQVPGLANTGELFF,TGCGCCAGCAGCCAAGTACCGGGACTAGCGAACACCGGGGAGCTGTTTTTT
TRBJ2-2,TRBV18,-,-,CASSPQGSGANTGELFF,TGTGCCAGCTCACCCCAGGGGTCCGGGGCCAACACCGGGGAGCTGTTTTTT